The rows below give T cell receptor beta chains drawn from one sample of a study of blood T cell repertoires in COVID-19. Sequencing was performed with immunoSEQ multiplex PCR; in TCRdb, only in-frame clones are kept and a portion is missing. The sample includes a few hundred thousand clones, 90% of them seen just once. The sequenced sample was PBMCs or T cells enriched from blood (not recorded which). Source of these receptors: a young man who had been exposed to COVID-19. Both conserved end residues are part of each CDR3. A D gene is named only where the DNA matches it firmly. The listing skips clone size in some rows; elsewhere it reads once, few, many or a size class.

cdr3_aa cdr3_nt v_call d_call j_call clone_size
CASSEDRGGDQPQHF TGTGCCAGTAGTGAGGACAGGGGGGGTGATCAGCCCCAGCATTTT TRBV19 TRBD1 TRBJ1-5 .
CASSQVTGGIGNTEAFF TGTGCCAGCAGCCAGGTTACAGGGGGCATTGGGAACACTGAAGCTTTCTTT TRBV3-1/TRBV3-2 TRBD1 TRBJ1-1 .
CAIHPVAEQYF TGTGCCATTCATCCTGTGGCCGAGCAGTACTTC TRBV19 . TRBJ2-7 .
CSVGRQGPRGTEAFF TGCAGCGTTGGAAGACAGGGCCCCCGGGGAACTGAAGCTTTCTTT TRBV29-1 TRBD1 TRBJ1-1 .
CASMTATNEKLFF TGTGCCAGCATGACAGCAACTAATGAAAAACTGTTTTTT TRBV12-3/TRBV12-4 . TRBJ1-4 .
CASSTDQGAGEKLFF TGTGCCAGCAGTACGGATCAGGGGGCAGGGGAAAAACTGTTTTTT TRBV2 TRBD1 TRBJ1-4 .
CASRDRGEGEQYF TGCGCCAGCAGGGACAGGGGGGAAGGCGAGCAGTACTTC TRBV4-1 TRBD1 TRBJ2-7 .
CASSLDYRRDSPLHF TGTGCCAGCAGCTTAGACTACAGGCGAGATTCACCCCTCCACTTT TRBV7-9 . TRBJ1-6 once
CVRSSNGTARGSGANVLTF TGTGTCAGAAGCTCAAACGGGACAGCCCGAGGTTCTGGGGCCAACGTCCTGACTTTC TRBV7-5 . TRBJ2-6 once
CAWRGQTNSPLHF TGTGCCTGGAGGGGACAGACTAATTCACCCCTCCACTTT TRBV30 TRBD1 TRBJ1-6 .
CASSRESVLYGYTF TGCGCCAGCAGCCGGGAGTCGGTTTTATATGGCTACACCTTC TRBV5-1 . TRBJ1-2 .
CAWAPSLGGYGYTF TGTGCCTGGGCCCCCTCCCTCGGGGGCTATGGCTACACCTTC TRBV30 . TRBJ1-2 .
CASSYVTRGFTEAFF TGTGCCAGCAGTTACGTGACGAGGGGGTTCACTGAAGCTTTCTTT TRBV6-5 . TRBJ1-1 once
CASSITGGYNEQFF TGTGCCAGCAGCATAACCGGGGGGTACAATGAGCAGTTCTTC TRBV7-3 TRBD2 TRBJ2-1 .
CASSLEGGAVRTEAFF TGTGCCAGCAGCTTAGAAGGGGGCGCAGTGCGCACTGAAGCTTTCTTT TRBV11-2 TRBD1 TRBJ1-1 .
CASSTWPHEQYF TGTGCCAGCAGCACCTGGCCCCACGAGCAGTACTTC TRBV7-9 . TRBJ2-7 .
CASSFTPGGTPTDTQYF TGCGCCAGCAGCTTCACCCCCGGTGGGACACCCACAGATACGCAGTATTTT TRBV5-1 . TRBJ2-3 .
CASSQDRLAGGLSTGELFF TGTGCCAGCAGCCAAGATCGACTAGCGGGGGGGCTAAGCACCGGGGAGCTGTTTTTT TRBV4-2 TRBD2 TRBJ2-2 .
CASSQKRDSPLHF TGTGCCAGCAGCCAAAAACGGGATTCACCCCTCCACTTT TRBV3-1/TRBV3-2 . TRBJ1-6 .
CASSRQGIGAEAFF TGTGCCAGCAGTCGACAGGGGATTGGGGCTGAAGCTTTCTTT TRBV2 TRBD1 TRBJ1-1 .
CASSPGVNQPQHF TGTGCCAGCAGCCCCGGAGTTAATCAGCCCCAGCATTTT TRBV12-3/TRBV12-4 . TRBJ1-5 .
CASSLWAPLRDRTNNEQFF TGTGCCAGCAGCTTATGGGCCCCGTTGCGGGACAGGACTAACAATGAGCAGTTCTTC TRBV7-2 TRBD1 TRBJ2-1 .
CASSHPGELFF TGTGCCAGCTCCCATCCCGGGGAGCTGTTTTTT TRBV12-3/TRBV12-4 . TRBJ2-2 .
CSASRGGTDTQYF TGCAGCGCTTCTCGGGGTGGCACAGATACGCAGTATTTT TRBV29-1 . TRBJ2-3 .
CASSRQETQYF TGTGCCAGCAGCCGTCAGGAGACCCAGTACTTC TRBV14 . TRBJ2-5 .
CASMGGGFTEAFF TGCGCCAGCATGGGCGGAGGCTTCACTGAAGCTTTCTTT TRBV10-2 . TRBJ1-1 .
CAISGTGDTNTEAFF TGTGCCATCAGTGGAACAGGGGACACGAACACTGAAGCTTTCTTT TRBV10-3 TRBD1 TRBJ1-1 .
CASSQESRFYGYTF TGCGCCAGCAGCCAAGAATCCAGGTTCTATGGCTACACCTTC TRBV4-1 . TRBJ1-2 few
CASSQAGGGETQYF TGTGCCAGCTCTCAGGCAGGGGGAGGAGAGACCCAGTACTTC TRBV18 . TRBJ2-5 once
CASSLWAPSDRGYGYTF TGTGCCAGCAGTTTATGGGCCCCCTCGGACAGGGGTTATGGCTACACCTTC TRBV27 TRBD1 TRBJ1-2 .
CAWRMNRGSYNEQFF TGTGCCTGGAGGATGAACAGGGGTTCCTACAATGAGCAGTTCTTC TRBV30 TRBD1 TRBJ2-1 .
CASSPLAGEGETQYF TGCGCCAGCAGCCCTTTAGCGGGGGAGGGTGAGACCCAGTACTTC TRBV4-1 TRBD2 TRBJ2-5 .
CASKPDRGLNNSPLHF TGTGCCAGTAAGCCTGACAGGGGACTAAATAATTCACCCCTCCACTTT TRBV19 TRBD1 TRBJ1-6 .
CASGLVLGLAANNEQFF TGTGCTAGTGGTTTGGTACTAGGGCTAGCGGCCAACAATGAGCAGTTCTTC TRBV12-5 TRBD2 TRBJ2-1 .
CAWTEGSYNEQFF TGTGCCTGGACCGAGGGCTCCTACAATGAGCAGTTCTTC TRBV30 . TRBJ2-1 .
CASSLADRVGTEAFF TGCGCCAGCAGCTTGGCCGACAGGGTGGGCACTGAAGCTTTCTTT TRBV5-1 TRBD1 TRBJ1-1 once
CASSGTRGQPQHF TGTGCCAGCAGTGGGACACGAGGTCAGCCCCAGCATTTT TRBV2 . TRBJ1-5 .
CASSLEGRELFF TGTGCCAGCAGTTTGGAGGGCAGGGAGCTGTTTTTT TRBV12-3/TRBV12-4 . TRBJ2-2 .
CASSPNAQGPDLTYEQYF TGCGCCAGCAGCCCGAATGCACAGGGCCCGGACCTTACCTACGAGCAGTACTTC TRBV4-1 . TRBJ2-7 .
CASINLTGERYEQYF TGTGCCAGCATCAACTTAACAGGGGAAAGATACGAGCAGTACTTC TRBV5-5 TRBD1 TRBJ2-7 .
CASSQPQGAYGYTF TGCGCCAGCAGCCAGCCACAGGGGGCGTATGGCTACACCTTC TRBV4-1 TRBD1 TRBJ1-2 .
CARQTSGGEVADTQYF TGTGCCAGGCAGACTAGCGGGGGGGAGGTAGCAGATACGCAGTATTTT TRBV21-1 . TRBJ2-3 .